These T cell receptor beta chains were read from a single sample in a study of cytomegalovirus exposure and HLA in healthy donors. Some clones are missing from TCRdb's copy, which holds only in-frame ones; the method was immunoSEQ multiplex PCR. The data hold some 150,000 clones, with about 72% observed a single time. Input material: PBMCs. These receptors came from a man aged 30 to 45 in good health and CMV-seropositive. Both conserved end residues are part of each CDR3. The D gene is left open where the match is weak. Size is stated for part of the rows, as once, few or many counts, or as a class when the clone is expanded.

d_gene,v_gene,abundance,j_gene,CDR3aa,CDR3nt
TRBD1,TRBV5-6,.,TRBJ2-7,CASSDDRGTNEQYF,TGTGCCAGCAGCGACGACAGGGGTACCAACGAGCAGTACTTC
.,TRBV7-2,.,TRBJ1-4,CASSSRRVTNEKLFF,TGTGCCAGCAGCTCCCGACGGGTAACTAATGAAAAACTGTTTTTT
.,TRBV30,.,TRBJ2-5,CAWSLRGAQETQYF,TGTGCCTGGAGCCTCAGGGGGGCTCAAGAGACCCAGTACTTC
TRBD1,TRBV5-4,.,TRBJ1-6,CASSVGQGTSPLHF,TGTGCCAGCAGCGTAGGACAGGGGACTTCACCCCTCCACTTT
.,TRBV9,.,TRBJ1-6,CASSVGAGMSSYNSPLHF,TGTGCCAGCAGCGTAGGGGCAGGGATGAGCTCCTATAATTCACCCCTCCACTTT
TRBD1,TRBV4-1,.,TRBJ2-7,CASSQDEDRNTYEQYF,TGCGCCAGCAGCCAAGATGAGGACAGGAATACCTACGAGCAGTACTTC
.,TRBV6-5,few,TRBJ1-2,CASRLQGPYGYTF,TGTGCCAGCAGGCTCCAGGGGCCCTATGGCTACACCTTC
TRBD2,TRBV5-6,.,TRBJ2-7,CASSLKGLGFDEQYF,TGTGCCAGCAGCTTGAAGGGACTAGGGTTTGACGAGCAGTACTTC
.,TRBV15,.,TRBJ1-2,CATGPGVQGTNGYTF,TGTGCCACCGGCCCCGGGGTTCAGGGGACAAATGGCTACACCTTC
.,TRBV28,.,TRBJ1-1,CASTRGGKKDTEAFF,TGTGCCAGCACCCGAGGGGGTAAGAAGGACACTGAAGCTTTCTTT
.,TRBV10-3,.,TRBJ1-4,CAISAGRSTAANEKLFF,TGTGCCATCAGTGCGGGGAGATCAACGGCAGCTAATGAAAAACTGTTTTTT
.,TRBV2,.,TRBJ1-6,CASSEARGKPASPLHF,TGTGCCAGCAGTGAAGCGCGGGGGAAGCCGGCTTCACCCCTCCACTTT
TRBD1,TRBV7-6,once,TRBJ2-5,CASSYLTGGGETQYF,TGTGCCAGCAGCTACTTAACAGGGGGAGGCGAGACCCAGTACTTC
.,TRBV29-1,.,TRBJ2-1,CSVGVFNEQFF,TGCAGCGTGGGCGTTTTCAATGAGCAGTTCTTC
TRBD2,TRBV13,.,TRBJ2-2,CASRTGGNTGELFF,TGTGCCAGCAGAACGGGGGGAAACACCGGGGAGCTGTTTTTT
.,TRBV7-2,.,TRBJ1-1,CASSQRLQGGEAFF,TGTGCCAGCAGCCAAAGACTACAGGGCGGTGAAGCTTTCTTT
TRBD1,TRBV30,.,TRBJ2-7,CAWEPGQGVYEQYF,TGTGCCTGGGAACCGGGACAGGGTGTCTACGAGCAGTACTTC
TRBD1,TRBV29-1,.,TRBJ2-1,CSVEGQGSNEQFF,TGCAGCGTTGAGGGACAGGGTTCCAATGAGCAGTTCTTC
.,TRBV7-9,.,TRBJ2-7,CASSPSGTGERQYF,TGTGCCAGCAGCCCGAGTGGGACGGGAGAGCGGCAGTACTTC
.,TRBV7-2,.,TRBJ1-4,CASRTVGGEKLFF,TGTGCCAGCAGGACAGTGGGGGGTGAAAAACTGTTTTTT
TRBD1,TRBV5-1,.,TRBJ2-5,CASSLDGRGLGETQYF,TGCGCCAGCAGCTTGGACGGCAGGGGGCTGGGAGAGACCCAGTACTTC
TRBD1,TRBV5-1,.,TRBJ1-5,CASSPPARDRGSPGNQPQHF,TGCGCCAGCAGCCCCCCCGCCCGGGACAGGGGGTCTCCGGGCAATCAGCCCCAGCATTTT
TRBD1,TRBV30,.,TRBJ1-2,CAWRPKGTGGQGYTF,TGTGCCTGGAGACCTAAAGGGACAGGGGGCCAAGGCTACACCTTC
.,TRBV2,.,TRBJ2-5,CASSVSGLNQETQYF,TGTGCCAGCAGTGTTAGCGGACTAAACCAAGAGACCCAGTACTTC
.,TRBV5-4,.,TRBJ2-5,CASSFYGIQETQYF,TGTGCCAGCAGTTTCTACGGGATACAAGAGACCCAGTACTTC
TRBD2,TRBV4-2,few,TRBJ2-3,CASRPGLADTDTQYF,TGTGCCAGCAGACCGGGACTAGCGGACACAGATACGCAGTATTTT
TRBD1,TRBV25-1,.,TRBJ1-1,CASSVAWTGGPGGTEAFF,TGTGCCAGCAGTGTAGCATGGACAGGGGGCCCCGGGGGCACTGAAGCTTTCTTT
.,TRBV28,.,TRBJ1-2,CASSSGDYRNYGYTF,TGTGCCAGCAGTTCGGGGGACTACAGAAACTATGGCTACACCTTC
.,TRBV18,.,TRBJ2-5,CASSLTGETQYF,TGTGCCAGCTCACTCACAGGAGAGACCCAGTACTTC
TRBD2,TRBV25-1,.,TRBJ2-5,CASSPGGGRETQYF,TGTGCCAGCAGTCCGGGGGGGGGTCGAGAGACCCAGTACTTC
.,TRBV11-1,.,TRBJ2-7,CASSLGAEDEQYF,TGTGCCAGCAGCTTAGGGGCAGAAGACGAGCAGTACTTC
.,TRBV6-1,.,TRBJ1-2,CASSGTSANYGYTF,TGTGCCAGCAGTGGCACATCCGCTAACTATGGCTACACCTTC
.,TRBV7-9,.,TRBJ2-7,CASSPRGGHYEQYF,TGTGCCAGCAGCCCAAGGGGGGGACACTACGAGCAGTACTTC